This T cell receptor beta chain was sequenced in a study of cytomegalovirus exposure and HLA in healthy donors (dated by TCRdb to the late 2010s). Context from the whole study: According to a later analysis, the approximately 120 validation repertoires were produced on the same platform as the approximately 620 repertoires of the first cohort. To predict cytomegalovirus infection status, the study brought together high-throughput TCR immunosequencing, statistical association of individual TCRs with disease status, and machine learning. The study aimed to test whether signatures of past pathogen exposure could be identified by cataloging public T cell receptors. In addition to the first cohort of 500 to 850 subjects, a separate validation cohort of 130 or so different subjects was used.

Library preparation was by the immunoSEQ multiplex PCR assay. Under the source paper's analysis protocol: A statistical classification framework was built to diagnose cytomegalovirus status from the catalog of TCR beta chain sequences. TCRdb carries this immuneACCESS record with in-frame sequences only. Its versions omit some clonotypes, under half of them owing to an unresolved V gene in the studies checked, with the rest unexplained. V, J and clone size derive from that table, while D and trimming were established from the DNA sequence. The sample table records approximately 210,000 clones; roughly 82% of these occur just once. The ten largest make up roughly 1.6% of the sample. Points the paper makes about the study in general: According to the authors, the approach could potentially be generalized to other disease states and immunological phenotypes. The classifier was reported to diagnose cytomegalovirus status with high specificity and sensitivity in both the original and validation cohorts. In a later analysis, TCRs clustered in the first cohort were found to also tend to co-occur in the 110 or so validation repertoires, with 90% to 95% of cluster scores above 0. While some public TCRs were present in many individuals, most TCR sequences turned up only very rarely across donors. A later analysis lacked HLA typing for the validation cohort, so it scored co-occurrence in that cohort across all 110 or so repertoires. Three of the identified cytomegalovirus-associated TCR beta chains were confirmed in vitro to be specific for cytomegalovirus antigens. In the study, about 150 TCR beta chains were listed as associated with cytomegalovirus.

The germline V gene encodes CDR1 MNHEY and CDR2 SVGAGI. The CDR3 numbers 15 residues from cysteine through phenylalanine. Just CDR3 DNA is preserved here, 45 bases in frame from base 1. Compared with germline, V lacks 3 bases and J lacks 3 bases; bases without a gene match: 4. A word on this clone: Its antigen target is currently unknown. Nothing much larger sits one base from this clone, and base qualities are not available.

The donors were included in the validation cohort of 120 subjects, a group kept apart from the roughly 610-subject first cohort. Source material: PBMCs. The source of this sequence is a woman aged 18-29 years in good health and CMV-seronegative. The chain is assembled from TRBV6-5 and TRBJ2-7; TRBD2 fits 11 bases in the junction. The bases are TGTGCCAGCAGTTATCGAACTAGCGGGAGCTACGAGCAGTACTTC. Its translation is CASSYRTSGSYEQYF.